Below are 9 T cell receptor beta chains sequenced from a single sample in a study of blood T cell repertoires in COVID-19. Sequenced by immunoSEQ multiplex PCR; TCRdb stores in-frame clones only, minus some. Of more than 70,000 clones in the sample, 65% to 85% were seen once. Sequencing was carried out using peripheral blood. The receptor set was obtained from an elderly woman with active or convalescent COVID-19.

The chain is built from TRBV7-9 and TRBJ2-7; no firm D call. In germline, CDR1 is SEHNR, CDR2 FQNEAQ (reference sequence). Trimming took off 5 bases at V and 0 bases at J, with 11 bases between the two ends. This CDR3 is 14 amino acids long. CDR3 region: CASSPTTSSYEQYF. In nucleotides, the CDR3 is TGTGCCAGCAGCCCCACCACAAGCTCCTACGAGCAGTACTTC.

This clone turned up a few times. The chain employs TRBV19 and TRBJ2-5, with a weak D call TRBD2 (6 bases). The CDR3 extends over 14 amino acids. The germline V gene has CDR1 LNHDA and CDR2 SQIVND (reference sequence). Trimming pared 4 bases from V and 8 bases from J, leaving 17 bases between. CDR3 coding DNA: TGTGCCAGTAGTAGTGTTGGGGCGGGGAGAACCCAGTACTTC. Translation gives CASSSVGAGRTQYF.

This chain links TRBV5-1 with TRBJ1-6; D gene ambiguous. This CDR3 is built from 16 residues. V was clipped by 3 bases and J by 6 bases, with 16 bases between them. Germline V CDR1 and CDR2: SGHRS, YFSETQ. CDR3 loop: CASSSSVANLNSPLHF. The CDR3 DNA follows: TGCGCCAGCAGCTCGAGTGTAGCCAACCTTAATTCACCCCTCCACTTT.

The chain recombines TRBV19 with TRBJ1-1; D is ambiguous. The CDR3 contains 13 residues. The V end lost 5 bases, the J end lost 1 base, and 8 bases lay between the germline ends. Germline V gives CDR1 LNHDA, CDR2 SQIVND (reference sequence). The CDR3 sequence: CASSRGRNTEAFF. The CDR3, as DNA: TGTGCCAGTAGTCGGGGAAGGAACACTGAAGCTTTCTTT.

V usage is TRBV14 and J usage is TRBJ2-5, with D perhaps TRBD2 (6 bases). V gave up 4 bases and J gave up 5 bases, with 20 bases separating them. Germline CDR1 is SGHDN and CDR2 is FVKESK. This CDR3 has 16 amino acids. The CDR3 DNA reads as TGTGCCAGCAGCCCCACTAGCCCCTTCTTGGGGGAGACCCAGTACTTC. Translation: CASSPTSPFLGETQYF.

Only a few counts were recorded for this clone. The chain recombines TRBV4-3 with TRBJ1-5; 8 bases are a match to TRBD1. Germline loops: CDR1 LGHNA, CDR2 YSLEER. V lost 0 bases and J lost 6; bases outside the gene matches: 10. This CDR3 has 17 amino acids. In DNA, the CDR3 is TGCGCCAGCAGCCAAGAGCCCGGCCAGGGGGCAAGTCAGCCCCAGCATTTT. As protein: CASSQEPGQGASQPQHF.

The chain employs TRBV7-3 and TRBJ2-2, with TRBD2 matching 10 bases. Germline V gene sequence: CDR1 SGHTA, CDR2 FQGTGA. Losses at the gene ends were 5 bases for V and 5 bases for J; bases not matched to a gene: 2. CDR3 length: 14 amino acids. The CDR3 sequence is CASSVTSGTGELFF. CDR3 coding DNA: TGTGCCAGCAGCGTGACTAGCGGGACCGGGGAGCTGTTTTTT.

This clone was found a few times. V and J are TRBV7-2 and TRBJ2-3; 9 positions match TRBD2. The CDR3 totals 15 residues. J lost 6 bases, V lost 5 bases, and 9 bases had no gene match. The V gene's germline CDR1 is SGHTA and CDR2 FQGNSA. The DNA of the CDR3 is TGTGCCAGCAGCCGCACGCGGGGGGGAGAGGATACGCAGTATTTT. This gives the protein CASSRTRGGEDTQYF.

The J gene is TRBJ2-1, the V gene TRBV28; 15 bases agree with TRBD2. The germline V gene encodes CDR1 MDHEN and CDR2 SYDVKM. The CDR3 consists of 16 residues. J gave up 10 bases and V 5 bases, and 9 bases lay outside the gene matches. The CDR3 coding sequence is TGTGCCAGCAGTCGCGGACTAGCGGGAGGGCCGGAGGAGCAGTTCTTC. It encodes CASSRGLAGGPEEQFF.